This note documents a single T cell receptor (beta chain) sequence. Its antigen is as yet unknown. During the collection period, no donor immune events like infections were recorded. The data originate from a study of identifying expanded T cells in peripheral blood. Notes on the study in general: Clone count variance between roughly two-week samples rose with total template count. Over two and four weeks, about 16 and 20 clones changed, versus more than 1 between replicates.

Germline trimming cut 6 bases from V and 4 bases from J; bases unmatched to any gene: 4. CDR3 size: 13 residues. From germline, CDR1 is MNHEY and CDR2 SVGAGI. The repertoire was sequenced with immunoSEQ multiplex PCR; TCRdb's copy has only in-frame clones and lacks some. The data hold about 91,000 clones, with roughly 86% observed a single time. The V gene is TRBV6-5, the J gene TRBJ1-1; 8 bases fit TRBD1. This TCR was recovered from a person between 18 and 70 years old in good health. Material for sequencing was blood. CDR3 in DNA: TGTGCCAGCAGACAACAGGGGGGCACTGAAGCTTTCTTT. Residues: CASRQQGGTEAFF.